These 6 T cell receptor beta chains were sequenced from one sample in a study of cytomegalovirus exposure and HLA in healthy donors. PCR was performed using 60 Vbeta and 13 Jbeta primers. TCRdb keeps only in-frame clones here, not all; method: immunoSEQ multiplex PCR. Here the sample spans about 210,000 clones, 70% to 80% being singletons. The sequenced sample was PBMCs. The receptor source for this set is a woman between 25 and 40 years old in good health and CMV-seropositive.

CDR3 in DNA: TGTGCCAGCAGTCTACTTGGACTAGCGGGGAGACAAGAGACCCAGTACTTC. This translates into CASSLLGLAGRQETQYF. The chain joins TRBV28 to TRBJ2-5, with 12 bases aligning to TRBD2. Germline values: CDR1 MDHEN, CDR2 SYDVKM. The J segment lost 2 bases and the V segment lost 5 bases, leaving 9 bases of the junction unmatched. The CDR3 has 17 amino acids.

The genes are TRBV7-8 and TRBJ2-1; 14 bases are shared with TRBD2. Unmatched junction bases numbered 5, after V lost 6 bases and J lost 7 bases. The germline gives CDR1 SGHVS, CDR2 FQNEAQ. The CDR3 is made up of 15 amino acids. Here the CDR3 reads CASSTGTSGRNEQFF. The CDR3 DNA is TGTGCCAGCAGTACCGGGACTAGCGGGAGAAATGAGCAGTTCTTC. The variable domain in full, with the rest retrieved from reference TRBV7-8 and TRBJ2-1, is GAGVSQSPRYKVAKRGQDVALRCDPISGHVSLFWYQQALGQGPEFLTYFQNEAQLDKSGLPSDRFFAERPEGSVSTLKIQRTQQEDSAVYLCASSTGTSGRNEQFFGPGTRLTVL.

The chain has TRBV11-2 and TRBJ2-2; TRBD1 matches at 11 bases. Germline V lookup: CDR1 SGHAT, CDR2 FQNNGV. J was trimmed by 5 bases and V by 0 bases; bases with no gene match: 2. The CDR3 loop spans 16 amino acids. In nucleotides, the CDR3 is TGTGCCAGCAGCTTAGATGGACAGGGGGCGACCGGGGAGCTGTTTTTT. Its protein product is CASSLDGQGATGELFF.

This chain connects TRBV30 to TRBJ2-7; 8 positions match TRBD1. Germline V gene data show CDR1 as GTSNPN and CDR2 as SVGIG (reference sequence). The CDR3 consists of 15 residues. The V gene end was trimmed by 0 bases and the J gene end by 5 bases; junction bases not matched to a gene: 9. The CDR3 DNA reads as TGTGCCTGGAGTGTAACCGACAGGGGAGGCCACGAGCAGTACTTC. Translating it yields CAWSVTDRGGHEQYF.

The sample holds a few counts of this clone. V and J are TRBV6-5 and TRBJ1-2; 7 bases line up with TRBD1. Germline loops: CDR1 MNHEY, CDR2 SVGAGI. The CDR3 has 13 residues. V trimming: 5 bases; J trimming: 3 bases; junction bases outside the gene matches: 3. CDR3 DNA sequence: TGTGCCAGCAGTCGGGACAGCTACTATGGCTACACCTTC. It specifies CASSRDSYYGYTF.

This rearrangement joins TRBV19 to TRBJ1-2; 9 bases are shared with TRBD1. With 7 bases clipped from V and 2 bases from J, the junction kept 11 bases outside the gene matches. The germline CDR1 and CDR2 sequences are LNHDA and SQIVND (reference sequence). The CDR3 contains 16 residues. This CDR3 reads CASTPKAGTGNYGYTF. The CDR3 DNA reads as TGTGCCAGTACCCCTAAGGCAGGGACAGGGAACTATGGCTACACCTTC.